The 18 T cell receptor beta chains below all came from one sample that was sequenced in a study of human T cells and chemical hapten exposure. TCRdb ran MiXCR on the RACE reads and lists one entry per CDR3 protein. Of approximately 350,000 distinct CDR3 sequences listed, around 7% were seen once; the top ten hold approximately 8%. The time point was: patch test 1, 2 weeks after DPC sensitization. Treatment denoted: therapeutic diphenylcyclopropenone sensitization with weekly scalp DPC. This specimen consisted of whole blood, obtained in connection with sensitization to the hapten diphenylcyclopropenone (DPC). All receptors derive from a woman between 18 and 29 years old with alopecia areata. Some clones in this sample may be carry-over from other donors' samples.

This clonotype occurred once. Being one base from a much bigger clone, this may be a read error. The CDR3: CTSSPQGYSNQPQHF. Written as DNA, the CDR3 is TGTACCAGCTCACCCCAGGGGTATAGCAATCAGCCCCAGCATTTT. The chain carries TRBV18 and TRBJ1-5, with D maybe TRBD1 (6 bases). The V gene's germline CDR1 is KGHSH and CDR2 LQKENI. This CDR3 comprises 15 residues.

This chain connects TRBV9 to TRBJ1-1; D remains unclear. The CDR3 is 14 amino acids. The V end was cut by 4 bases, the J end by 8 bases, with 18 bases between. Per germline, CDR1 SGDLS and CDR2 YYNGEE. CDR3 in DNA: TGTGCCAGCAGCCCCCACCCGGACGGAGGGGAAGCTTTCTTT. Protein sequence: CASSPHPDGGEAFF.

This clonotype has just a few counts. This chain uses TRBV7-9 with TRBJ1-5; possibly TRBD1 for D (6 bases). V dropped 4 bases and J dropped 2 bases, with 15 bases sitting between them. The CDR3 is made up of 16 amino acids. Germline CDR1 is SEHNR and CDR2 is FQNEAQ (reference sequence). The CDR3 sequence: CASSSSTGYGNQPQHF. DNA of the CDR3: TGTGCCAGCAGCTCATCCACAGGGTATGGCAATCAGCCCCAGCATTTT.

This clonotype has ten or more counts. The rearrangement joins TRBV12-3 or TRBV12-4 to TRBJ2-7; 11 positions agree with TRBD2. The length of the CDR3 is 15 residues. J was trimmed by 2 bases and V by 4 bases; bases with no gene match: 4. CDR3 loop: CASSSIAGGTYEQYF. CDR3 DNA: TGTGCCAGCAGTTCCATAGCGGGGGGGACCTACGAGCAGTACTTC.

This clonotype was recorded many times. This chain connects TRBV12-3 or TRBV12-4 to TRBJ1-1; no firm D call. The CDR3 covers 11 residues. V lost 6 bases, J lost 3 bases, and 5 bases lay in between. CDR3 coding DNA: TGTGCCAGCAGCCCCGACACTGAAGCTTTCTTT. The encoded protein is CASSPDTEAFF.

This clonotype was counted between two and nine times. The chain uses TRBV6-1 and TRBJ2-2; TRBD1 agrees at 7 bases. V was clipped by 7 bases and J by 2 bases; unmatched bases: 10. Germline CDR1 is MNHNS and CDR2 is SASEGT. The CDR3 runs 16 residues. The CDR3 DNA sequence: TGTGCCAGCACATCTCAACCAGGGGGTAACACCGGGGAGCTGTTTTTT. It specifies CASTSQPGGNTGELFF.

This chain connects TRBV4-2 to TRBJ2-3; 9 nucleotides line up with TRBD1. The CDR3 contains 14 residues. V was clipped by 4 bases and J by 7 bases; unmatched bases: 6. Germline CDR1 and CDR2: LGHNA and YNFKEQ. The CDR3 bases are TGTGCCAGCAGCCGAGGGACAGGGTCAAATACGCAGTATTTT. It specifies CASSRGTGSNTQYF.

This clonotype showed up just a few times. The chain recombines TRBV4-3 with TRBJ2-3; D not resolved. Trimming took 1 base from V and 6 from J, leaving 11 bases between them. Looked up from germline, CDR1 is LGHNA and CDR2 is YSLEER. CDR3 length: 14 amino acids. The CDR3 DNA reads TGCGCCAGCAGCCAAGCGGTGTTCAGGGATACGCAGTATTTT. Translated, it gives CASSQAVFRDTQYF.

This clonotype was observed a few times. The chain joins TRBV27 to TRBJ1-2, with D unresolved. CDR3 length equals 21 residues. V was shortened by 7 bases and J by 0 bases, with 33 bases between the two germline ends. CDR1 is MNHEY and CDR2 is SMNVEV in the germline V gene (reference sequence). The CDR3 spells CASTTIKYSGRRRRTNYGYTF. The CDR3 region has the DNA TGTGCCAGCACGACCATTAAGTACTCCGGACGCCGTCGACGGACTAACTATGGCTACACCTTC.

In this sample, this clonotype turned up many times. This rearrangement joins TRBV4-2 to TRBJ2-7, with D unclear. This CDR3 has 12 residues. V was pared by 3 bases and J by 3 bases, with 6 bases between. Germline V gene lookup returns CDR1 LGHNA and CDR2 YNFKEQ. The CDR3, as DNA: TGTGCCAGCAGCCATGCCAGCTACGAGCAGTACTTC. Protein: CASSHASYEQYF.

This clonotype was observed at least ten times. This sequence joins TRBV4-1 and TRBJ2-3; 10 bases are shared with TRBD2. CDR3 length equals 15 residues. V lost 4 bases to trimming and J lost 9 bases; unmatched junction nucleotides: 10. Germline CDR1 and CDR2: MGHRA and YSYEKL. The CDR3 DNA reads as TGCGCCAGCAGCCTTCTAGCGGGGGAGAAGAAGACGCAGTATTTT. It yields the protein CASSLLAGEKKTQYF.

This clonotype was recorded at least ten times. V and J are TRBV18 and TRBJ1-4; D unclear. Trimming removed 5 bases at V and 7 bases at J, with 5 bases between. CDR1 and CDR2 (germline): KGHSH, LQKENI. The CDR3 loop spans 11 amino acids. CDR3 region: CASSGSEKLFF. As DNA, the CDR3 is TGTGCCAGCTCAGGGAGTGAAAAACTGTTTTTT.

At least ten counts were recorded for this clonotype. The V and J genes are TRBV2 and TRBJ2-5, with D possibly being TRBD1 (6 bases). Trimming shortened V by 7 bases and J by 0 bases, and 9 bases separated the two germline ends. Germline V gives CDR1 SNHLY, CDR2 FYNNEI. The CDR3 totals 13 residues. The CDR3 DNA sequence: TGTGCCAGCAACAGGGAACACCAAGAGACCCAGTACTTC. Amino acid sequence: CASNREHQETQYF. The whole variable domain, filled in from reference TRBV2 and TRBJ2-5, reads EPEVTQTPSHQVTQMGQEVILRCVPISNHLYFYWYRQILGQKVEFLVSFYNNEISEKSEIFDDQFSVERPDGSNFTLKIRSTKLEDSAMYFCASNREHQETQYFGPGTRLLVL.

The J gene is TRBJ1-5, the V gene TRBV3-1, with D uncertain. Germline loops: CDR1 LGHDT, CDR2 YNNKEL (reference sequence). CDR3 length: 15 amino acids. Trimming left V 4 bases short and J 13 bases short, with 23 bases between. The CDR3 DNA reads as TGTGCCAGCAGCCTCTCACCATTTGCGACGGATACTCAGCATTTT. Translated, it gives CASSLSPFATDTQHF. The full variable domain, rest sourced from reference TRBV3-1 and TRBJ1-5, is DTAVSQTPKYLVTQMGNDKSIKCEQNLGHDTMYWYKQDSKKFLKIMFSYNNKELIINETVPNRFSPKSPDKAHLNLHINSLELGDSAVYFCASSLSPFATDTQHFGDGTRLSIL.

This chain connects TRBV20-1 to TRBJ2-7, with D possibly matching TRBD2 (6 bases). This CDR3 is 14 amino acids long. Per the germline V gene, CDR1 is DFQATT and CDR2 is SNEGSKA (reference sequence). Trimming took off 6 bases at V and 3 bases at J, with 18 bases between the two ends. CDR3 loop: CSAEGYEEVYEQYF. CDR3 nucleotide sequence: TGCAGTGCGGAGGGATATGAAGAAGTCTACGAGCAGTACTTC.

Ten or more counts support this clonotype. The V call is TRBV6-2 or TRBV6-3, the J call TRBJ2-3; 13 bases align to TRBD2. CDR1 is MNHEY, CDR2 SVGEGT, per germline. V dropped 5 bases and J dropped 0; count of bases not matched to a gene: 11. The CDR3 is 19 residues long. The CDR3 sequence: CASSNPGLAGTSSTDTQYF. The CDR3 DNA reads TGTGCCAGCAGTAACCCGGGACTAGCGGGGACGTCTAGCACAGATACGCAGTATTTT.

This clonotype was counted between two and nine times. The chain uses TRBV9 and TRBJ2-7, with TRBD1 matching over 9 bases. This CDR3 contains 18 residues. Losses at the gene ends were 2 bases for V and 4 bases for J; bases not matched to a gene: 16. In germline, CDR1 is SGDLS, CDR2 YYNGEE. The CDR3 bases are TGTGCCAGCAGCGTCCCCAGGTGTCGGGACAGGGAGATGTACGAGCAGTACTTC. It codes for CASSVPRCRDREMYEQYF.

The V gene is TRBV20-1, the J gene TRBJ2-5; D unresolved. Germline V lookup: CDR1 DFQATT, CDR2 SNEGSKA (reference sequence). The length of the CDR3 is 14 residues. Trimming shortened V by 8 bases and J by 2 bases, and 18 bases separated the two germline ends. The DNA of the CDR3 is TGCAGTCCCATACCGAAAAGGAAACAAGAGACCCAGTACTTC. It codes for CSPIPKRKQETQYF.